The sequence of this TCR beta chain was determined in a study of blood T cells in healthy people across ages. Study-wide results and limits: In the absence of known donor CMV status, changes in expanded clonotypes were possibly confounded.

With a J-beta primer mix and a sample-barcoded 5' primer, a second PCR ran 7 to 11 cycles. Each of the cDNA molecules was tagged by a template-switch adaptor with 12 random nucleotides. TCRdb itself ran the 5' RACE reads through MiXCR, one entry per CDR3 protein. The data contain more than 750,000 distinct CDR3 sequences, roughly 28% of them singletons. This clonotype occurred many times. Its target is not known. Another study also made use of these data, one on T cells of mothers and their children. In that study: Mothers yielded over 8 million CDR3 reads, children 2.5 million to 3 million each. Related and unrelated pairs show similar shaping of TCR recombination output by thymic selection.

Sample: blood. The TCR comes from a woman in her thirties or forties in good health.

In DNA form, the CDR3 reads TGCAGTGCTAGAGATCGGGGACAGGGAAGCTACGAGCAGTACTTC. It codes for CSARDRGQGSYEQYF. The rearrangement links TRBV20-1 to TRBJ2-7, with 9 bases matching TRBD1. CDR1 is DFQATT, CDR2 SNEGSKA, per germline (reference sequence). The J segment lost 3 bases and the V segment lost 0 bases, leaving 6 bases of the junction unmatched. The CDR3 has 15 residues.